These T cell receptor beta chains were read from a single sample in a study of blood T cells in healthy people across ages. TCRdb called the 5' RACE reads again in MiXCR, with one record for every CDR3 protein. The sample has 450,000 to 700,000 distinct CDR3 sequences, about 25% seen once. Sequences were obtained from blood. These TCRs come from a woman aged 70-85 years in good health. The CDR3 runs from the conserved cysteine through the conserved F or W. D genes are given only for firm matches. Rows give clone size only sometimes, using once, few, many, or a class for an expanded clone.

>TRBJ1-1|NA|few|TRBV6-6
TGTGCTAGCAGTTCCTGGCCCCTTGAAGCTTTCTTT
CASSSWPLEAFF
>TRBJ1-6|TRBD1|NA|TRBV20-1
TGCAGTGCTAGTGGGGACAGGGATTCACCCCTCCACTTT
CSASGDRDSPLHF
>TRBJ2-7|NA|NA|TRBV5-1
TGCGCCAGCAGCCCCCAAGCCCGAGGGATATCCTACGAGCAGTACTTC
CASSPQARGISYEQYF
>TRBJ2-5|TRBD1|few|TRBV6-5
TGTGCCAGCAGACCCGACAGGGCAGGGCGGATTGACCAGTACTTC
CASRPDRAGRIDQYF
>TRBJ2-1|NA|once|TRBV20-1
TGCAGTGCTCTGCGAGGGAGTCCTACCGATGAGCAGTTCTTC
CSALRGSPTDEQFF
>TRBJ2-5|NA|NA|TRBV29-1
TGCAGCGTACGTAAGCATACAGAGACCCAGTACTTC
CSVRKHTETQYF
>TRBJ2-2|NA|few|TRBV12-3/TRBV12-4
TGTGCCAGCAGTTTTACTATTACCGGGGAGCTGTTTTTT
CASSFTITGELFF
>TRBJ1-4|TRBD1|NA|TRBV20-1
TGCAGTGCTAGGACTCCGGGACAGATAAATGAAAAACTGTTTTTT
CSARTPGQINEKLFF
>TRBJ2-5|TRBD1|NA|TRBV12-3/TRBV12-4
TGTGCCAGCAACCCCGGGACAGCACAAGAGACCCAGCACTTC
CASNPGTAQETQHF
>TRBJ1-2|NA|NA|TRBV20-1
TGCAGTACCACAGGGAGGAACTATGGCTACACCTTC
CSTTGRNYGYTF
>TRBJ2-7|NA|many|TRBV7-9
TGTGCCAGCAGCTTATCCAGGGCCAACTACGAGCAGTACTTC
CASSLSRANYEQYF
>TRBJ1-1|NA|NA|TRBV3-1
TGTGCCAGCAGCCTCCCCCCAAGGGGGTCCCTGAACACTGAAGCTTTCTTT
CASSLPPRGSLNTEAFF
>TRBJ2-2|TRBD2|NA|TRBV7-9
TGTGCCAGCAGCCGCGTTTTACTAGCGGAGAACACCGGGGAGCTGTTTTTT
CASSRVLLAENTGELFF
>TRBJ2-3|NA|NA|TRBV4-1
TGCGCCAGCAGCCAAGAACCAGATACGCAGTATTTT
CASSQEPDTQYF
>TRBJ2-7|TRBD2|few|TRBV5-1
TGCGCCAGCAGCCTGAGGACTAGCGGGGGGCTGGAGCAGTACTTC
CASSLRTSGGLEQYF
>TRBJ2-1|TRBD2|NA|TRBV25-1
TGTGCCAGCAGGACGGGGGGGCCGTCCTACAACGAGCAGTTCTTC
CASRTGGPSYNEQFF